Listed here are 24 T cell receptor beta chains from one sample, sequenced in a study of chemoradiotherapy in HPV16-positive cancers. Here immunoSEQ multiplex PCR was the method, and the copy in TCRdb shows in-frame clones only, minus some. The sample has 15,000 or so clones, 75% to 90% seen once; the top ten hold about a fifth. Sequences were derived from blood, sampled from a patient who underwent chemoradiotherapy. These receptors were obtained from a human donor with HPV-associated anogenital cancer.

The chain links TRBV28 to TRBJ2-2, with 10 bases aligning to TRBD1. Unmatched junction bases numbered 12, after V lost 7 bases and J lost 1 base. This CDR3 has 18 amino acids. In germline, CDR1 is MDHEN, CDR2 SYDVKM. The DNA for the CDR3 is TGTGCCAGCACCCCCCCCGGGACAGGGGCCATGAACACCGGGGAGCTGTTTTTT. Protein: CASTPPGTGAMNTGELFF.

J is TRBJ1-1 and V is TRBV6-1; D uncertain. This CDR3 spans 14 amino acids. V was pared by 3 bases and J by 1 base, with 9 bases between. From germline, CDR1 is MNHNS and CDR2 SASEGT. The CDR3 region has the DNA TGTGCCAGCAGTGATCCGGGGTGGAACACTGAAGCTTTCTTT. This encodes CASSDPGWNTEAFF.

V gene TRBV19 combines with J gene TRBJ2-3; maybe TRBD1 (6 bases). The CDR3 is 14 residues long. CDR1 LNHDA and CDR2 SQIVND come from the germline V gene (reference sequence). V lost 4 bases to trimming and J lost 3 bases, with 11 bases between them. CDR3 DNA sequence: TGTGCCAGTAGTACCCAGGGGTTTACAGATACGCAGTATTTT. Encoded protein: CASSTQGFTDTQYF.

The chain couples TRBV4-3 to TRBJ1-2; 9 bases line up with TRBD1. The CDR3 has 13 amino acids. CDR1 is LGHNA, CDR2 YSLEER, per germline. The V segment lost 5 bases and the J segment 7 bases; nucleotides outside the gene matches: 5. CDR3 nucleotides: TGCGCCAGCAGCTACAGGGGGCACGGTGGCTACACCTTC. Translation: CASSYRGHGGYTF.

This sequence joins TRBV19 and TRBJ1-1; TRBD1 might be the D (6 bases). Germline values: CDR1 LNHDA, CDR2 SQIVND (reference sequence). V lost 4 bases, J lost 6 bases, and 18 bases lay in between. The CDR3 contains 15 residues. CDR3 DNA sequence: TGTGCCAGTAGTACCCGTTACAGGGAGAAATCTGAAGCTTTCTTT. It yields the protein CASSTRYREKSEAFF.

The V call is TRBV15, the J call TRBJ1-2, with D possibly TRBD1 on 6 matching bases. The CDR3 is made up of 14 amino acids. Trimming took 2 bases from V and 2 from J, leaving 9 bases between them. Per germline, CDR1 LNHNV and CDR2 YYDKDF (reference sequence). In DNA form, the CDR3 reads TGTGCCACCAGCAGAAATAGGGGGAACTATGGCTACACCTTC. Protein: CATSRNRGNYGYTF.

The chain combines TRBV19 with TRBJ1-5, with D perhaps TRBD1 (5 bases). Germline lookup yields CDR1 LNHDA and CDR2 SQIVND (reference sequence). V was pared by 6 bases and J by 1 base, with 13 bases between. This CDR3 region has 15 residues. Here the CDR3 reads CASRPWGISNQPQHF. The CDR3 coding sequence is TGTGCCAGTAGGCCTTGGGGGATAAGCAATCAGCCCCAGCATTTT.

The chain recombines TRBV5-1 with TRBJ2-3, with 11 bases matching TRBD1. Germline assignment: CDR1 SGHRS and CDR2 YFSETQ. After removal of 7 bases from V and 6 bases from J, the junction contained 13 bases not matched to a gene. The length of the CDR3 is 16 residues. CDR3 coding DNA: TGCGCCAGCCGCCAACCAGGACAGGGGGCATTGGATACGCAGTATTTT. Its translation is CASRQPGQGALDTQYF.

CDR3 sequence reads: CASSPPIPGGEQYF. The CDR3 DNA sequence: TGTGCCAGCTCACCACCCATCCCGGGAGGCGAGCAGTACTTC. The rearrangement links TRBV18 to TRBJ2-7; the match to TRBD2 covers 7 bases. The CDR3 consists of 14 residues. V dropped 0 bases and J dropped 6; count of bases not matched to a gene: 5. CDR1 is KGHSH and CDR2 is LQKENI in the germline V gene.

The rearrangement links TRBV9 to TRBJ1-6; no reliable D call. Germline loops: CDR1 SGDLS, CDR2 YYNGEE. The CDR3 extends over 17 amino acids. Trimming removed 4 bases from V and 1 base from J, with 15 bases in between. CDR3 nucleotides: TGTGCCAGCAGCCCCCATGGGTCGGTTTCCTATAATTCACCCCTCCACTTT. Its protein is CASSPHGSVSYNSPLHF.

The chain recombines TRBV2 with TRBJ1-1, with unresolved D. The germline gives CDR1 SNHLY, CDR2 FYNNEI. V was trimmed by 6 bases and J by 0 bases, leaving 11 bases between them. CDR3 length: 14 residues. CDR3 nucleotide sequence: TGTGCCAGCAGCCGGCAACCTATGAACACTGAAGCTTTCTTT. As protein: CASSRQPMNTEAFF.

In DNA form, the CDR3 reads TGCGCCAGCAGCCCTAGGGGGGGGGCGAGCTCCTACAATGAGCAGTTCTTC. Encoded protein: CASSPRGGASSYNEQFF. The chain links TRBV4-3 to TRBJ2-1; D perhaps matches TRBD2 (7 bases). The germline V and J ends were trimmed by 4 bases and 0 bases, with 16 bases remaining between them. Germline values: CDR1 LGHNA, CDR2 YSLEER. The CDR3 sequence is 17 residues long.

This clone was picked up a small number of times. The chain carries TRBV7-9 and TRBJ2-7; 8 bases match TRBD1. Germline lookup yields CDR1 SEHNR and CDR2 FQNEAQ (reference sequence). V shed 5 bases and J 5 bases; nucleotides not matched to a gene: 14. CDR3 size: 16 residues. The CDR3 here is CASSGFGAGGKDEQYF. CDR3 nucleotides: TGTGCCAGCAGCGGGTTTGGTGCAGGGGGCAAGGACGAGCAGTACTTC.

This clone was found once. The chain combines TRBV18 with TRBJ2-2; possible D gene TRBD1, 6 bases. Trimming cost V 6 bases and J 2 bases, with 13 bases left between them. This CDR3 is built from 15 residues. CDR1 and CDR2 (germline): KGHSH, LQKENI. The CDR3 region is CASSDQTGNTGELFF. The CDR3 DNA reads TGTGCCAGCTCGGACCAGACAGGCAACACCGGGGAGCTGTTTTTT.

This rearrangement joins TRBV9 to TRBJ1-2, with D uncertain. Germline V lookup: CDR1 SGDLS, CDR2 YYNGEE. Trimming pared 4 bases from V and 0 bases from J, leaving 7 bases between. This CDR3 has 13 amino acids. CDR3 sequence reads: CASSRVPNYGYTF. CDR3 nucleotide sequence: TGTGCCAGCAGCCGAGTCCCTAACTATGGCTACACCTTC.

The rearrangement joins TRBV6-5 to TRBJ2-7; 7 bases fit TRBD1. Losses at the gene ends were 10 bases for V and 1 base for J; bases not matched to a gene: 13. The CDR3 loop spans 15 amino acids. Germline CDR1 reads MNHEY; CDR2 reads SVGAGI. CDR3 protein: CATGKQGSSSYEQYF. DNA for the CDR3: TGTGCCACTGGCAAACAGGGGTCTTCGTCCTACGAGCAGTACTTC.

This clone was observed a few times. The V call is TRBV9, the J call TRBJ1-2, with 7 bases lining up with TRBD1. Germline values: CDR1 SGDLS, CDR2 YYNGEE. The V and J ends lost 4 bases and 8 bases, in that order; junction bases with no gene match: 11. This CDR3 region has 14 residues. CDR3 DNA sequence: TGTGCCAGCAGCCTGGACAGGACCGGCCGGGGCTACACCTTC. Its protein is CASSLDRTGRGYTF.

The table lists this clone with a count of one. The chain recombines TRBV4-3 with TRBJ2-7, with 8 positions matching TRBD1. CDR3 length equals 16 residues. CDR1 LGHNA and CDR2 YSLEER come from the germline V gene. Trimming cost V 1 base and J 4 bases; bases outside gene matches: 9. The CDR3 DNA sequence: TGCGCCAGCAGCCAAGCCCCCGGACAGGGTTTTTACGAGCAGTACTTC. Translation gives CASSQAPGQGFYEQYF.

This CDR3 reads CASSLRTRAGETQYF. The CDR3 nucleotides are TGTGCCAGCAGTCTCCGGACCCGGGCGGGGGAGACCCAGTACTTC. This chain uses TRBV28 with TRBJ2-5; tentatively, D is TRBD2 (6 bases). Germline assignment: CDR1 MDHEN and CDR2 SYDVKM. V was trimmed by 5 bases and J by 5 bases, leaving 18 bases between them. The CDR3 spans 15 residues.

The CDR3 loop is CAIRLRQGISWQYF. CDR3 nucleotides: TGTGCCATCCGCCTAAGACAGGGGATCAGTTGGCAGTACTTC. This rearrangement joins TRBV9 to TRBJ2-7; the match to TRBD1 covers 8 bases. Per germline, CDR1 SGDLS and CDR2 YYNGEE. V lost 9 bases to trimming and J lost 9 bases; unmatched junction nucleotides: 17. The CDR3 runs to 14 residues.

This clone was detected only once. The chain joins TRBV5-1 to TRBJ2-5; D is ambiguous. This CDR3 is built from 11 residues. The V gene's germline CDR1 is SGHRS and CDR2 YFSETQ. Trimming pared 4 bases from V and 10 bases from J, leaving 11 bases between. CDR3 coding DNA: TGCGCCAGCAGCCCAGCCGTGGACCAGTACTTC. This encodes CASSPAVDQYF. Drawing the rest from reference TRBV5-1 and TRBJ2-5, the complete variable domain is KAGVTQTPRYLIKTRGQQVTLSCSPISGHRSVSWYQQTPGQGLQFLFEYFSETQRNKGNFPGRFSGRQFSNSRSEMNVSTLELGDSALYLCASSPAVDQYFGPGTRLLVL.

The V gene is TRBV6-5, the J gene TRBJ2-1; 10 positions agree with TRBD2. V shed 3 bases and J 7 bases; nucleotides not matched to a gene: 6. Per the germline V gene, CDR1 is MNHEY and CDR2 is SVGAGI. This CDR3 has 15 residues. As DNA, the CDR3 is TGTGCCAGCAGTTATGGCCTAGCGGGAGTTAATGAGCAGTTCTTC. As protein: CASSYGLAGVNEQFF.

The chain recombines TRBV5-8 with TRBJ2-1, with 13 bases matching TRBD2. The ends lost 2 bases at V and 5 bases at J; junction bases unmatched: 16. Germline loops: CDR1 SGHTS, CDR2 YDEGEE. This CDR3 has 20 amino acids. The DNA of the CDR3 is TGTGCCAGCAGCTTCGGATATTTGCGGTCTGGACTAGCGGGAGACAATGAGCAGTTCTTC. Its protein is CASSFGYLRSGLAGDNEQFF.

The J gene is TRBJ2-5, the V gene TRBV5-1; TRBD2 might be the D (6 bases). The CDR3 is 13 amino acids. Germline V lookup: CDR1 SGHRS, CDR2 YFSETQ. The V and J ends lost 7 bases and 0 bases respectively, with 10 bases between them. The CDR3 spells CASGKRDQETQYF. CDR3 coding DNA: TGCGCCAGCGGTAAGCGGGACCAAGAGACCCAGTACTTC. The variable domain in full, with the rest retrieved from reference TRBV5-1 and TRBJ2-5, is KAGVTQTPRYLIKTRGQQVTLSCSPISGHRSVSWYQQTPGQGLQFLFEYFSETQRNKGNFPGRFSGRQFSNSRSEMNVSTLELGDSALYLCASGKRDQETQYFGPGTRLLVL.